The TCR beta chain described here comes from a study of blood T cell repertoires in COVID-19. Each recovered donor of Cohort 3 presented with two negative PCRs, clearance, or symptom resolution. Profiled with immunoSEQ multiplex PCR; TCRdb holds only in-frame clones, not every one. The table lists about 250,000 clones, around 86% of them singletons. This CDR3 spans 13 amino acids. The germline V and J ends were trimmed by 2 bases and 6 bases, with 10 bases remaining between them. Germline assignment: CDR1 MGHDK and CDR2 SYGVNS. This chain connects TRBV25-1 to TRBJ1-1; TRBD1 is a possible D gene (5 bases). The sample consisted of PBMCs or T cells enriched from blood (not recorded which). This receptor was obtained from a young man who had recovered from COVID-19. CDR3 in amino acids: CASSEQGFAEAFF. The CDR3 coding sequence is TGTGCCAGCAGTGAACAGGGCTTCGCTGAAGCTTTCTTT.